The entry below describes one TCR beta chain. Its specificity is unknown. This sample also contains other DNA sequences that code for the same CDR3. TCRdb's copy holds only in-frame clones and misses some; the assay was immunoSEQ multiplex PCR. In the table there are a few hundred thousand clones, 75% to 90% of which are singletons. Treatment described: 19 received Ad26.COV2.S at low or high dose, single or two shots; about 5 received placebo; per-sample allocation not given. Repertoires come from day 63 after the first vaccine or placebo injection. An Ad26 vector expressing Wuhan-strain SARS-CoV-2 spike constituted the vaccine. The data belong to a study of Ad26.COV2.S vaccination and SARS-CoV-2 variants. Study summary: The trial was COV1001 and the donor's arm was Ad26.COV2.S.

J lost 2 bases, V lost 2 bases, and 3 bases had no gene match. Germline V gene lookup returns CDR1 SGDLS and CDR2 YYNGEE. The CDR3 is made up of 14 amino acids. Overall study findings and caveats: Recipients given vaccine exceeded placebo recipients in spike-specific TCR breadth. TCR breadth and depth estimates may have understated total T cell responses.

This TCR came from a person between 18 and 65 years old who received the Ad26.COV2.S COVID-19 vaccine or a placebo. The rearrangement uses TRBV9 and TRBJ2-7, with TRBD1 identical over 8 bases. The source material was peripheral blood, sampled in a trial of Ad26.COV2.S vaccine versus placebo. CDR3 sequence reads: CASSVGTGTYEQYF. The CDR3 DNA follows: TGTGCCAGCAGCGTCGGGACAGGTACCTACGAGCAGTACTTC.